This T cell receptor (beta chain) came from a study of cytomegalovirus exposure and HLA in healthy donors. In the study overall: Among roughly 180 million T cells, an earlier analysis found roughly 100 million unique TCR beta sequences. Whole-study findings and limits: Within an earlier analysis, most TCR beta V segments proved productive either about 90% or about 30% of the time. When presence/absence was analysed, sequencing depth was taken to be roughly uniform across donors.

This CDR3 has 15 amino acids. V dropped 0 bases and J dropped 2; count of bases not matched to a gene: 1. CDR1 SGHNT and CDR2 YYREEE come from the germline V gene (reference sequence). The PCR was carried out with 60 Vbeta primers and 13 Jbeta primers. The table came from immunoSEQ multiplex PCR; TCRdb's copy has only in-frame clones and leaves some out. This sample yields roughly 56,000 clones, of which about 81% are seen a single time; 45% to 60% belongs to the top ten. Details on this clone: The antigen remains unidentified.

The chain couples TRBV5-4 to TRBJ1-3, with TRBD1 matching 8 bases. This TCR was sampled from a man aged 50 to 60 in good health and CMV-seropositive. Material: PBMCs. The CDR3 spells CASSLDRGAGNTIYF. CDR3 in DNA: TGTGCCAGCAGCTTGGACAGGGGGGCTGGAAACACCATATATTTT.